In its sample, the clone carrying this TCR beta chain was seen once. These data come from a study of T cell responses to AZD1222 COVID-19 vaccine. V lost 4 bases, J lost 0 bases, and 6 bases stayed unmatched. The CDR3 spans 17 residues. The germline CDR1 and CDR2 sequences are SEHNR and FQNEAQ (reference sequence). Data came from immunoSEQ multiplex PCR; TCRdb stores just in-frame clones and leaves some out. Among roughly 84,000 clones listed, 80% to 90% were seen once. The receptor was derived from an adult who received the AZD1222 COVID-19 vaccine. This sample comprised peripheral blood, obtained 28 days after the second AZD1222 dose. The chain couples TRBV7-9 to TRBJ2-3, with 11 bases fitting TRBD2. The CDR3 loop is CASSSGLAVFSTDTQYF. CDR3 nucleotide sequence: TGTGCCAGCAGCTCGGGACTAGCGGTCTTTAGCACAGATACGCAGTATTTT.